The sequence of this TCR beta chain was determined in a study of T cell responses to AZD1222 COVID-19 vaccine. Profiling relied on immunoSEQ multiplex PCR, and the TCRdb table lists in-frame clones only, not all of them. This table has about 150,000 clones, around nine tenths appearing once. V gave up 1 base and J gave up 4 bases; unmatched junction bases: 9. Germline V gene data show CDR1 as MDHEN and CDR2 as SYDVKM. The CDR3 extends over 16 amino acids. The sequence was collected from an adult in good health. The chain uses TRBV28 and TRBJ2-5, with TRBD1 matching over 7 bases. This specimen consisted of peripheral blood, obtained on day 0 of AZD1222 vaccination. For the CDR3, the DNA is TGTGCCAGCAGTTTATCTCGACTAAACAGGGGAGAGACCCAGTACTTC. Translation: CASSLSRLNRGETQYF. The entire variable domain, with the rest obtained from reference TRBV28 and TRBJ2-5, is as follows: DVKVTQSSRYLVKRTGEKVFLECVQDMDHENMFWYRQDPGLGLRLIYFSYDVKMKEKGDIPEGYSVSREKKERFSLILESASTNQTSMYLCASSLSRLNRGETQYFGPGTRLLVL.